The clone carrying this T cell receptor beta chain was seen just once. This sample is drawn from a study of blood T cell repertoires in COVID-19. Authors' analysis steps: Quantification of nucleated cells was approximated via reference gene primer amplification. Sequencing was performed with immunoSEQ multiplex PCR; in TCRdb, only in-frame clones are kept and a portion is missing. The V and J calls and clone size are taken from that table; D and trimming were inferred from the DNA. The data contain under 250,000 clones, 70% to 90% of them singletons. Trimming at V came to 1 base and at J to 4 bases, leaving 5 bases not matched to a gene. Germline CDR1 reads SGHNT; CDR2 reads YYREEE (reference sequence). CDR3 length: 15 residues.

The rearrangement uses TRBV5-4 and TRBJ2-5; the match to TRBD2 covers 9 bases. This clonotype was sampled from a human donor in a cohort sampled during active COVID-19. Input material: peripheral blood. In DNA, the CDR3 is TGTGCCAGCAGCTTGTCGTTAGCGGGAGCAGAGACCCAGTACTTC. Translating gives CASSLSLAGAETQYF.